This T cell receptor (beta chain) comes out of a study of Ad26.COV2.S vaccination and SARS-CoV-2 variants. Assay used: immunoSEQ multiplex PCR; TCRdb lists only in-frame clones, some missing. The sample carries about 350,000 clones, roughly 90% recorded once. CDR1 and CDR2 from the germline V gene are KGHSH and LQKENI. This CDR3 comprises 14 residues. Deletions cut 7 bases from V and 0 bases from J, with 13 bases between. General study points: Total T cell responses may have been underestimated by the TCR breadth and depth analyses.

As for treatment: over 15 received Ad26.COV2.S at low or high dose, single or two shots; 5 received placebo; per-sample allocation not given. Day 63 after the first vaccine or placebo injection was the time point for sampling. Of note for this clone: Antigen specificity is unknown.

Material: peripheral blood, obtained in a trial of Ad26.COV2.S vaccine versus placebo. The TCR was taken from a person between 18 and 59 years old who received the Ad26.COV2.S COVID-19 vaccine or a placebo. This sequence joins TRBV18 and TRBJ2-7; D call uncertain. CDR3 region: CASWPGGSSYEQYF. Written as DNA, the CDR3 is TGTGCCAGCTGGCCGGGCGGAAGCTCCTACGAGCAGTACTTC.